The 9 T cell receptor beta chains below all came from one sample that was sequenced in a study of blood T cell repertoires in COVID-19. This table comes from immunoSEQ multiplex PCR, and its TCRdb copy is limited to in-frame clones, with some not included. The table lists about 10,000 clones, 80% to 85% of them singletons. Sequencing input: peripheral blood. These receptors all come from a man aged 55 to 70 with active COVID-19.

V gene TRBV27 combines with J gene TRBJ2-1, with D tentatively TRBD2 (5 bases). Germline CDR1 reads MNHEY; CDR2 reads SMNVEV (reference sequence). Trimming left V 5 bases short and J 8 bases short, with 13 bases between. The CDR3 consists of 13 residues. This chain's CDR3 is CASSALASDEQFF. For the CDR3, the DNA is TGTGCCAGCAGTGCCTTAGCGTCCGATGAGCAGTTCTTC.

J is TRBJ1-1 and V is TRBV7-2; D uncertain. V was clipped by 1 base and J by 1 base, with 4 bases between them. The V gene's germline CDR1 is SGHTA and CDR2 FQGNSA. CDR3 length: 13 amino acids. The CDR3 bases are TGTGCCAGCAGCTTAGTCTGGAACACTGAAGCTTTCTTT. It yields the protein CASSLVWNTEAFF.

The chain employs TRBV2 and TRBJ2-2; 7 bases fit TRBD1. With 6 bases clipped from V and 3 bases from J, the junction kept 7 bases outside the gene matches. CDR3 size: 15 residues. The germline V gene has CDR1 SNHLY and CDR2 FYNNEI. CDR3 amino acids: CASRGVDRHTGELFF. CDR3 coding DNA: TGTGCCAGCAGAGGAGTGGACAGGCACACCGGGGAGCTGTTTTTT.

The J gene is TRBJ1-1, the V gene TRBV4-3; D is unclear. The V gene's germline CDR1 is LGHNA and CDR2 YSLEER. CDR3 length: 14 residues. V shed 4 bases and J shed 1 base, with 10 bases lying between them. The CDR3 nucleotides are TGCGCCAGCAGCCCGGTGACGGGGAACACTGAAGCTTTCTTT. This gives the protein CASSPVTGNTEAFF.

This chain links TRBV10-3 with TRBJ2-5; 9 bases fit TRBD1. Trimming took 8 bases from V and 5 from J; bases not matched to a gene: 18. Germline V CDR1 and CDR2: ENHRY, SYGVKD. The CDR3 loop spans 17 amino acids. The CDR3 nucleotides are TGTGCCATCGAGAGGTCCCCGGGACAGGGCATTCGGGAGACCCAGTACTTC. This encodes CAIERSPGQGIRETQYF.

The J gene is TRBJ2-1, the V gene TRBV19, with 10 bases that match TRBD2. CDR3 length equals 15 residues. The germline CDR1 and CDR2 sequences are LNHDA and SQIVND (reference sequence). V was clipped by 0 bases and J by 9 bases; unmatched bases: 5. For the CDR3, the DNA is TGTGCCAGTAGTATAGATAGCGGGGGGCTGGCTGAGCAGTTCTTC. Amino acid sequence: CASSIDSGGLAEQFF. Complete variable domain (other parts from reference TRBV19 and TRBJ2-1): DGGITQSPKYLFRKEGQNVTLSCEQNLNHDAMYWYRQDPGQGLRLIYYSQIVNDFQKGDIAEGYSVSREKKESFPLTVTSAQKNPTAFYLCASSIDSGGLAEQFFGPGTRLTVL.

The rearrangement links TRBV27 to TRBJ2-7; D might be TRBD2 (5 bases). This CDR3 is built from 13 residues. Trimming pared 4 bases from V and 1 base from J, leaving 8 bases between. The germline CDR1 and CDR2 sequences are MNHEY and SMNVEV (reference sequence). The CDR3 region is CASSYRGSYEQYF. The CDR3 coding sequence is TGTGCCAGCAGTTATAGAGGGTCCTACGAGCAGTACTTC.

As regards this clone: Other DNA sequences of this sample code for an identical CDR3. This chain uses TRBV18 with TRBJ2-7; TRBD1 aligns across 7 bases. The trim removed 1 base at V and 6 bases at J, leaving 3 bases unmatched. CDR3 length: 13 amino acids. Looked up from germline, CDR1 is KGHSH and CDR2 is LQKENI. This CDR3 is CASSPHSGGEQYF. CDR3 coding DNA: TGTGCCAGCTCACCACACTCAGGGGGCGAGCAGTACTTC.

J is TRBJ1-6 and V is TRBV6-5; 9 nucleotides align to TRBD1. CDR1 is MNHEY and CDR2 is SVGAGI in the germline V gene. Trimming removed 8 bases from V and 7 bases from J; junction bases left unmatched: 3. The CDR3 has 13 amino acids. The DNA for the CDR3 is TGTGCCAGCGGACAGGGGATGAATTCACCCCTCCACTTT. Its translation: CASGQGMNSPLHF.